This record covers a single T cell receptor beta chain. The target antigen is unknown. cDNA prepared by RNA extraction and subsequent reverse transcription served as the template for sequencing. TCRdb's table, derived via immunoSEQ multiplex PCR, lists solely in-frame clones and lacks some. The sample yields roughly 210,000 clones, around 43% seen once. The data stem from a study of CD8+ T cells in alopecia areata. About the study: In an open-label trial, patients got 5 to 10 mg tofacitinib twice daily.

The CDR3 sequence is 15 residues long. V gave up 1 base and J gave up 4 bases, with 14 bases separating them. Germline V CDR1 and CDR2: SGHNT, YYREEE (reference sequence). Study-level findings and limits: There were also resident alphabeta T cells of normal skin sequenced in scalp samples.

As to treatment: oral pan-JAK inhibitor, 5-10 mg twice daily. The input for sequencing was CD4+ T cells sorted from blood, taken at roughly week 36, from a patient treated with tofacitinib. This TCR was sampled from a human donor with alopecia areata. This chain connects TRBV5-4 to TRBJ1-1; D is unclear. For the CDR3, the DNA is TGTGCCAGCAGCTTGACTCGGGAACCGGGCACTGAAGCTTTCTTT. This encodes CASSLTREPGTEAFF.